This T cell receptor beta chain was observed in a study of patients and donors after allogeneic stem cell transplantation. TCRdb redid the calling of the RT-PCR reads with MiXCR, one entry per CDR3 protein. The sample records approximately 170,000 distinct CDR3 sequences, roughly 30% being singletons. This clonotype was picked up many times. V was shortened by 7 bases and J by 3 bases, with 9 bases between the two germline ends. This CDR3 spans 11 amino acids. From germline, CDR1 is DFQATT and CDR2 SNEGSKA (reference sequence). The TCR was taken from a human donor who was either an allogeneic HSCT recipient or a stem cell or donor lymphocyte infusion donor (not recorded which). It is not recorded whose cells these are; they may come from a transplant donor. This chain uses TRBV20-1 with TRBJ1-2, with a tentative D call TRBD1 (5 bases). The sample was blood, either unsorted or a sorted T cell fraction (not recorded which). CDR3 bases: TGCAGTGGCGGGACCTACTATGGCTACACCTTC. Residues: CSGGTYYGYTF.